Listed here is a single T cell receptor beta chain. Blood samples were obtained at baseline, cycle 4 day 1, and cycle 7 day 1. This entry belongs to a study of OX40 agonist ivuxolimab in advanced cancers. Trimming removed 5 bases from V and 8 bases from J, with 21 bases in between. Germline values: CDR1 SGHTA, CDR2 FQGNSA. CDR3 length: 15 amino acids. TCRdb keeps only in-frame clones here, not all; method: immunoSEQ multiplex PCR. The profile shows tens of thousands of clones, around 83% of them singletons. The clonotype originates from an adult with an advanced solid tumor such as melanoma, head and neck, liver or kidney cancer. The chain carries TRBV7-2 and TRBJ1-2; D is perhaps TRBD1 (6 bases). The sequencing used CD4+ or CD8+ T cells sorted from blood, collected in a trial of the OX40 agonist ivuxolimab. CDR3 DNA: TGTGCCAGCAGCCGTTCCGAAGGGGGAATATTGGGCTACACCTTC. Amino acid sequence: CASSRSEGGILGYTF.